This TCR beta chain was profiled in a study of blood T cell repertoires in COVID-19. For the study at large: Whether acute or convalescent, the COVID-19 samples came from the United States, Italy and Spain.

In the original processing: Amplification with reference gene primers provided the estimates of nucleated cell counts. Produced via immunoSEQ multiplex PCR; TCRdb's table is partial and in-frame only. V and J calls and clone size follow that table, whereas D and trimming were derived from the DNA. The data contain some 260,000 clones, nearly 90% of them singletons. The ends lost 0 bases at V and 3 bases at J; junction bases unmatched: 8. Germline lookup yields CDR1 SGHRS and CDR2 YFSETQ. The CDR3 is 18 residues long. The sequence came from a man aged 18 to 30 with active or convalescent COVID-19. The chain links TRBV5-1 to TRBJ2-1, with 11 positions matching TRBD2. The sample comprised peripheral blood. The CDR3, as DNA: TGCGCCAGCAGCTTGGGCGCTAGCGGGAGGACCGTCTACAATGAGCAGTTCTTC. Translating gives CASSLGASGRTVYNEQFF.